This is a list of T cell receptor beta chains from one sample in a study of shared clonotypes between healthy human individuals. Measured with immunoSEQ multiplex PCR; TCRdb has only the in-frame clones, and not every one. The sample lists around 2.1 million clones, around 95% seen once, with 0.1% to 0.15% in the top ten. Sequencing was done on a sample of naive CD4+ T cells sorted from blood. These TCRs come from a young man in good health. Both conserved end residues are part of each CDR3. Fields, in order: J gene, clone size, V gene, D gene, CDR3 DNA, CDR3 protein. D genes are given only for firm matches. Clone size is shown for a subset of rows, as once, few, many or a class of expanded clone.

J gene: TRBJ2-7; clone size: .; V gene: TRBV5-1; D gene: .; CDR3 DNA: TGCGCCAGCAGCAAGGGTCAGGGCTACGAGCAGTACTTC; CDR3 protein: CASSKGQGYEQYF
J gene: TRBJ1-6; clone size: .; V gene: TRBV7-6; D gene: .; CDR3 DNA: TGTGCCAGCAGCTTAAAGGAGGGTTCACCCCTCCACTTT; CDR3 protein: CASSLKEGSPLHF
J gene: TRBJ2-7; clone size: .; V gene: TRBV11-2; D gene: TRBD2; CDR3 DNA: TGTGCCAGCAGCTCGGGGGGAGGTTACGAGCAGTACTTC; CDR3 protein: CASSSGGGYEQYF
J gene: TRBJ1-2; clone size: .; V gene: TRBV6-5; D gene: .; CDR3 DNA: TGTGCCAGCAACGCCAAATGGGACGGCCTCTATGGCTACACCTTC; CDR3 protein: CASNAKWDGLYGYTF
J gene: TRBJ2-1; clone size: .; V gene: TRBV13; D gene: TRBD2; CDR3 DNA: TGTGCCAGCAGCTTAGCTTCGGGACTAGCGGTAGGGAATGAGCAGTTCTTC; CDR3 protein: CASSLASGLAVGNEQFF
J gene: TRBJ2-7; clone size: .; V gene: TRBV5-1; D gene: TRBD2; CDR3 DNA: TGCGCCAGCAGCTTGGAAGGGCTAGCGGCCTACGAGCAGTACTTC; CDR3 protein: CASSLEGLAAYEQYF
J gene: TRBJ2-5; clone size: .; V gene: TRBV2; D gene: TRBD2; CDR3 DNA: TGTGCCAGCAGTGGACTAGCCGGAGAGACCCAGTACTTC; CDR3 protein: CASSGLAGETQYF
J gene: TRBJ2-7; clone size: .; V gene: TRBV29-1; D gene: TRBD1; CDR3 DNA: TGCAGCGTTGGAACAGGGGGCTACGAGCAGTACTTC; CDR3 protein: CSVGTGGYEQYF
J gene: TRBJ1-6; clone size: .; V gene: TRBV4-3; D gene: TRBD1; CDR3 DNA: TGCGCCAGCAGCCAAGATATAGGGACAGGGAATTCACCCCTCCACTTT; CDR3 protein: CASSQDIGTGNSPLHF
J gene: TRBJ2-3; clone size: .; V gene: TRBV18; D gene: TRBD2; CDR3 DNA: TGTGCCAGCCGTCCCGGGACTAGCGGCACAGATACGCAGTATTTT; CDR3 protein: CASRPGTSGTDTQYF
J gene: TRBJ1-5; clone size: .; V gene: TRBV2; D gene: .; CDR3 DNA: TGTGCCAGCAGTGATTGGGTAAGCAATCAGCCCCAGCATTTT; CDR3 protein: CASSDWVSNQPQHF
J gene: TRBJ2-3; clone size: .; V gene: TRBV7-9; D gene: .; CDR3 DNA: TGTGCCAGCAGCTTAAAGTCCCTGGGCAGCACAGATACGCAGTATTTT; CDR3 protein: CASSLKSLGSTDTQYF
J gene: TRBJ2-4; clone size: once; V gene: TRBV7-6; D gene: .; CDR3 DNA: TGTGCCAGCAGCCCAAGACCCACGGACGCATTTAAGGACGTAAGAAACATTCAGTACTTC; CDR3 protein: CASSPRPTDAFKDVRNIQYF
J gene: TRBJ2-5; clone size: .; V gene: TRBV7-2; D gene: TRBD2; CDR3 DNA: TGTGCCAGCAGCTTAGCAGCGGGAGGGAACCAAGAGACCCAGTACTTC; CDR3 protein: CASSLAAGGNQETQYF
J gene: TRBJ1-6; clone size: few; V gene: TRBV19; D gene: .; CDR3 DNA: TGTGCCAGTAGGGAGGGGCCATCCTATAATTCACCCCTCCACTTT; CDR3 protein: CASREGPSYNSPLHF
J gene: TRBJ2-5; clone size: .; V gene: TRBV5-1; D gene: .; CDR3 DNA: TGCGCCAGCAGCTTGGGACTAGTCGAGACCCAGTACTTC; CDR3 protein: CASSLGLVETQYF
J gene: TRBJ2-2; clone size: .; V gene: TRBV30; D gene: .; CDR3 DNA: TGTGCCTTCACCCCTAGTCCCGGGGAGCTGTTTTTT; CDR3 protein: CAFTPSPGELFF
J gene: TRBJ2-5; clone size: .; V gene: TRBV7-9; D gene: .; CDR3 DNA: TGTGCCAGCAGCTTAACAGTTAGAACCCAGTACTTC; CDR3 protein: CASSLTVRTQYF
J gene: TRBJ2-7; clone size: few; V gene: TRBV10-1; D gene: .; CDR3 DNA: TGCGCCAGCAGCCCCGGTGGGAGCTCCTACGAGCAGTACTTC; CDR3 protein: CASSPGGSSYEQYF
J gene: TRBJ2-2; clone size: once; V gene: TRBV2; D gene: .; CDR3 DNA: TGTGCCAGCAGTCTGAGTAGCCCCGGGGAGCTGTTTTTT; CDR3 protein: CASSLSSPGELFF
J gene: TRBJ2-7; clone size: once; V gene: TRBV28; D gene: .; CDR3 DNA: TGTGCCAGCAGAAGGGATGAGGGTAGCCACGAGCAGTACTTC; CDR3 protein: CASRRDEGSHEQYF
J gene: TRBJ1-6; clone size: .; V gene: TRBV4-1; D gene: TRBD1; CDR3 DNA: TGCGCCAGCAGCCAAACGACAGGGTCATCACCCCTCCACTTT; CDR3 protein: CASSQTTGSSPLHF
J gene: TRBJ2-5; clone size: .; V gene: TRBV6-6; D gene: .; CDR3 DNA: TGTGCCAGCAAAGTGGGGTCTAAACAAGAGACCCAGTACTTC; CDR3 protein: CASKVGSKQETQYF
J gene: TRBJ1-1; clone size: .; V gene: TRBV4-1; D gene: .; CDR3 DNA: TGCGCCAGCAGCCAAGGACAGGAAGCTTTCTTT; CDR3 protein: CASSQGQEAFF
J gene: TRBJ2-7; clone size: .; V gene: TRBV28; D gene: TRBD2; CDR3 DNA: TGTGCCAGCTGTCAGGCGGGGGGGCGGCCCCACGAGCAGTACTTC; CDR3 protein: CASCQAGGRPHEQYF
J gene: TRBJ2-1; clone size: .; V gene: TRBV18; D gene: .; CDR3 DNA: TGTGCCAGCTCACCAGGCCAGTTTTACAATGAGCAGTTCTTC; CDR3 protein: CASSPGQFYNEQFF
J gene: TRBJ2-1; clone size: .; V gene: TRBV5-6; D gene: TRBD2; CDR3 DNA: TGTGCCAGCAGCTTGAGTAGCGGGAACTACAATGAGCAGTTCTTC; CDR3 protein: CASSLSSGNYNEQFF
J gene: TRBJ1-6; clone size: .; V gene: TRBV27; D gene: .; CDR3 DNA: TGTGCCAGCAGTTCGCCCCTCAGGGGCCTGAATTCACCCCTCCACTTT; CDR3 protein: CASSSPLRGLNSPLHF
J gene: TRBJ1-4; clone size: .; V gene: TRBV28; D gene: .; CDR3 DNA: TGTGCCAGCAGTTTTGGCGGGGTTCGTGAAAAACTGTTTTTT; CDR3 protein: CASSFGGVREKLFF
J gene: TRBJ2-7; clone size: .; V gene: TRBV5-1; D gene: .; CDR3 DNA: TGCGCCAGCAGCTTGGAGGGTGTGGGATATCACGAGCAGTACTTC; CDR3 protein: CASSLEGVGYHEQYF
J gene: TRBJ2-5; clone size: .; V gene: TRBV9; D gene: TRBD2; CDR3 DNA: TGTGCCAGCAGCCCCCGACTAGCGGGAGGCCAAGAGACCCAGTACTTC; CDR3 protein: CASSPRLAGGQETQYF
J gene: TRBJ2-1; clone size: .; V gene: TRBV13; D gene: TRBD2; CDR3 DNA: TGTGCCAGCAGCCCCGCGGGGGGCAGGAATGAGCAGTTCTTC; CDR3 protein: CASSPAGGRNEQFF
J gene: TRBJ2-3; clone size: .; V gene: TRBV5-1; D gene: TRBD2; CDR3 DNA: TGCGCCAGCAGCTTGGTGGCTAGCGGGGGCACAGATACGCAGTATTTT; CDR3 protein: CASSLVASGGTDTQYF
J gene: TRBJ1-2; clone size: .; V gene: TRBV2; D gene: .; CDR3 DNA: TGTGCCAGCAGTCCGACACCAGGAGGCTATGGCTACACCTTC; CDR3 protein: CASSPTPGGYGYTF
J gene: TRBJ2-2; clone size: .; V gene: TRBV5-1; D gene: .; CDR3 DNA: TGCGCCAGCAGCTTGGTTAGCGGAGTGAACACCGGGGAGCTGTTTTTT; CDR3 protein: CASSLVSGVNTGELFF
J gene: TRBJ2-5; clone size: .; V gene: TRBV10-3; D gene: .; CDR3 DNA: TGTGCCATCTCCCCGGTCGGGGACTCGCAAGAGACCCAGTACTTC; CDR3 protein: CAISPVGDSQETQYF
J gene: TRBJ1-4; clone size: .; V gene: TRBV5-1; D gene: .; CDR3 DNA: TGCGCCAGCAGCTTGGGCAGGGGACCTAATGAAAAACTGTTTTTT; CDR3 protein: CASSLGRGPNEKLFF
J gene: TRBJ2-3; clone size: .; V gene: TRBV14; D gene: .; CDR3 DNA: TGTGCCAGCAGCCAGTATAGTCTAAATACGCAGTATTTT; CDR3 protein: CASSQYSLNTQYF
J gene: TRBJ1-3; clone size: .; V gene: TRBV6-5; D gene: .; CDR3 DNA: TGTGCCAGCAAGGAGGGGCTAAGAAACACCATATATTTT; CDR3 protein: CASKEGLRNTIYF
J gene: TRBJ1-1; clone size: .; V gene: TRBV11-2; D gene: .; CDR3 DNA: TGTGCCAGCAGCTCCCCACGGGCCCTGAACACTGAAGCTTTCTTT; CDR3 protein: CASSSPRALNTEAFF
J gene: TRBJ1-5; clone size: .; V gene: TRBV7-2; D gene: .; CDR3 DNA: TGTGCCAGCAGCCCCGGTCGCGGGGTTAATAGCAATCAGCCCCAGCATTTT; CDR3 protein: CASSPGRGVNSNQPQHF
J gene: TRBJ2-3; clone size: .; V gene: TRBV11-2; D gene: .; CDR3 DNA: TGTGCCAGCAGCTTAATGAACGGGGTTCAGACAGATACGCAGTATTTT; CDR3 protein: CASSLMNGVQTDTQYF
J gene: TRBJ2-6; clone size: .; V gene: TRBV6-1; D gene: TRBD1; CDR3 DNA: TGTGCCAGCAGTGCCCGGGACAGGGTGATAGCTGGGGCCAACGTCCTGACTTTC; CDR3 protein: CASSARDRVIAGANVLTF
J gene: TRBJ2-3; clone size: .; V gene: TRBV9; D gene: .; CDR3 DNA: TGTGCCAGCAGCGTAATAGGAGGTGCAGATACGCAGTATTTT; CDR3 protein: CASSVIGGADTQYF
J gene: TRBJ2-5; clone size: .; V gene: TRBV5-6; D gene: .; CDR3 DNA: TGTGCCAGCAGCTTGTTGGGGGACCTAAGACAAGAGACCCAGTACTTC; CDR3 protein: CASSLLGDLRQETQYF